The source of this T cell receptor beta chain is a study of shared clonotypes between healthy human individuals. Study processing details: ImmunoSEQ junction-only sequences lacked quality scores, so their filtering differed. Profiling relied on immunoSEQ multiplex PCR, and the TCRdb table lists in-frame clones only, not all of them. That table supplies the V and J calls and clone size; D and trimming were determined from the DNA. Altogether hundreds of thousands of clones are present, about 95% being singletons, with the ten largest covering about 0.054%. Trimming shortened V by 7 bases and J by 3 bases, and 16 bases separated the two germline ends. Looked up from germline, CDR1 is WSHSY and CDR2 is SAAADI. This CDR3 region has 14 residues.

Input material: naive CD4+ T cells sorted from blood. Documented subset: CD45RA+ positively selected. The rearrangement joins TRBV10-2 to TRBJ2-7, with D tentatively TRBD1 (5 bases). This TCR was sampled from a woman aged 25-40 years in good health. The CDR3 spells CASTSYGAHYEQYF. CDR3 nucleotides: TGCGCCAGCACCAGTTATGGGGCCCACTACGAGCAGTACTTC.